In this sample, the clone carrying this T cell receptor beta chain turned up many times. Its antigen is unidentified. The data were taken from a study of T cell repertoires in cytomegalovirus infection. Study-wide points: Of the TCR beta families, the public ones yielded a cumulative frequency that identified carriers of CMV plus the relevant HLA.

This CDR3 spans 14 amino acids. After removal of 5 bases from V and 1 base from J, the junction contained 4 bases not matched to a gene. Germline assignment: CDR1 SGHTA and CDR2 FQGNSA. TCRdb ran MiXCR on the reads and lists one entry per CDR3 protein. The sample yields more than 200,000 distinct CDR3 sequences, less than 9.5% seen once. V is TRBV7-2 and J is TRBJ1-1; TRBD1 aligns across 7 bases. The receptor was isolated from a human donor in good health (CMV status not recorded). Some clones in this sample may be carry-over from other donors' samples. Sequencing input: PBMCs. This CDR3 is CASSVQGPNTEAFF. CDR3 nucleotides: TGTGCCAGCAGCGTACAGGGGCCGAACACTGAAGCTTTCTTT.